The clone carrying this T cell receptor beta chain has a count of ten or more. These data are taken from a study of T cells in Graves' hyperthyroidism and ophthalmopathy. About the study: Upon initial diagnosis and before any treatment, peripheral blood was collected.

Researchers barred patients who had uncontrolled infection, other autoimmune disease, pregnancy or lactation. Every diagnosis used clinical symptoms, serum thyroxine and TRAb, thyroid ultrasound and orbital computed tomography. Authors of the study amplified TCR beta CDR3 regions from RNA transcripts. The primer set for the first-round RT-PCR of the TCR CDR3 was HTBI. Each CDR3 protein is one row after TCRdb ran MiXCR on the multiplex PCR reads. Here the sample spans about 550,000 distinct CDR3 sequences, under 25% being singletons. The germline V and J ends were trimmed by 6 bases and 1 base, with 10 bases remaining between them. Per germline, CDR1 DFQATT and CDR2 SNEGSKA (reference sequence). The CDR3 is made up of 13 amino acids.

Sequenced: blood. The rearrangement joins TRBV20-1 to TRBJ1-5; the D gene is possibly TRBD1 (5 bases). The TCR was taken from a man younger than 35 with Graves' hyperthyroidism. CDR3 in DNA: TGCAGTGCAGGGACGGGGAGCAATCAGCCCCAGCATTTT. This translates into CSAGTGSNQPQHF.